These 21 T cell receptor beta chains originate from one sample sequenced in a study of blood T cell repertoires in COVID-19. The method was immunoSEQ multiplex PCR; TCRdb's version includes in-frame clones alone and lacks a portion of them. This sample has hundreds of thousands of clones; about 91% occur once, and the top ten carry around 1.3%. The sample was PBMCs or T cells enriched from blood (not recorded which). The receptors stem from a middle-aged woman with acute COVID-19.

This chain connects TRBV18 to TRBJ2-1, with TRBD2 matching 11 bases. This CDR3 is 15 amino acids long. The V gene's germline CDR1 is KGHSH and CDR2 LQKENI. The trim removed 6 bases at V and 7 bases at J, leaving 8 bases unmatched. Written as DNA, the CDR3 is TGTGCCAGCTCCCCGACTAGCGGGGCGGCGAATGAGCAGTTCTTC. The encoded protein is CASSPTSGAANEQFF.

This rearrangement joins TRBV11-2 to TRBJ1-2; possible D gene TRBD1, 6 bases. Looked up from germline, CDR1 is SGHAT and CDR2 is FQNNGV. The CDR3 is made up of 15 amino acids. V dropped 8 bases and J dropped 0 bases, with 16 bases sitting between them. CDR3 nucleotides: TGTGCCAGCGCCGGGCAGGGGTTAGCTAACTATGGCTACACCTTC. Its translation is CASAGQGLANYGYTF.

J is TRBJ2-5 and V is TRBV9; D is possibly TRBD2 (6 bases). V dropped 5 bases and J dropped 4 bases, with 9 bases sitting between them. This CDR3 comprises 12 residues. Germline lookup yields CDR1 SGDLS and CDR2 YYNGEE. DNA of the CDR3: TGTGCCAGCAGTCGGGGAGGAGAGACCCAGTACTTC. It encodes CASSRGGETQYF.

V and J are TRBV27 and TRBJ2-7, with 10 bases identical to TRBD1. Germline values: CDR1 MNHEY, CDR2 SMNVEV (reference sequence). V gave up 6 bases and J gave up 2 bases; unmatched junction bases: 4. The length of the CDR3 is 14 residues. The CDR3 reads CASRPGQGAYEQYV. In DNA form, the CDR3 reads TGTGCCAGCAGACCTGGACAGGGGGCCTACGAGCAGTACGTC.

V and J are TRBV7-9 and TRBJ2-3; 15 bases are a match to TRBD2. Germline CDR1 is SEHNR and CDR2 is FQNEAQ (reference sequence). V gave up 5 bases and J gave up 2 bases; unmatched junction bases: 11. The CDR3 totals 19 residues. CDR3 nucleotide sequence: TGTGCCAGCAGCCCCCCCCCGGGACTAGCGGGAGGCACCACAGATACGCAGTATTTT. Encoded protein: CASSPPPGLAGGTTDTQYF.

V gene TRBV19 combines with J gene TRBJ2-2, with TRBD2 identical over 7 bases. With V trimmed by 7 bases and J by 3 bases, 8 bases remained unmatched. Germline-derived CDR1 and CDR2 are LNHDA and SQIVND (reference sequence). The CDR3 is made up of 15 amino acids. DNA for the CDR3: TGTGCCAGTAAAAGGGAGGGTCCTTACACCGGGGAGCTGTTTTTT. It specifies CASKREGPYTGELFF.

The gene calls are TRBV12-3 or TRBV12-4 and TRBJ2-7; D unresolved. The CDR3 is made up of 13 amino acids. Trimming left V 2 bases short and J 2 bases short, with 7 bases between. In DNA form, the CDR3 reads TGTGCCAGCAGTTTAAGAACAGCCTACGAGCAGTACTTC. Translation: CASSLRTAYEQYF.

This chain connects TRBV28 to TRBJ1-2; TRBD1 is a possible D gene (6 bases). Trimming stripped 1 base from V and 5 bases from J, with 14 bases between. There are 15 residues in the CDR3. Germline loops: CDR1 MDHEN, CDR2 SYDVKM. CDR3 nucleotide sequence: TGTGCCAGCAGTTTATCCGGACAGAGGATATATGGCTACACCTTC. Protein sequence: CASSLSGQRIYGYTF.

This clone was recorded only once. CDR3 in amino acids: CASSLSGQGTEAFF. The CDR3 DNA follows: TGCGCCAGCAGCTTGTCGGGACAGGGCACTGAAGCTTTCTTT. The genes are TRBV5-1 and TRBJ1-1, with TRBD1 matching 9 bases. In germline, CDR1 is SGHRS, CDR2 YFSETQ. After removal of 1 base from V and 4 bases from J, the junction contained 2 bases not matched to a gene. This CDR3 has 14 amino acids.

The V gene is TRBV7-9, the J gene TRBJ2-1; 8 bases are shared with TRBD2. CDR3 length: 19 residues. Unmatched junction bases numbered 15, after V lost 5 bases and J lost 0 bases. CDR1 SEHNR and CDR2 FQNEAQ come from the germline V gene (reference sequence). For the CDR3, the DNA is TGTGCCAGCAGCGTAGGGGGGTTAAGCGGGAGAGGCTCCTACAATGAGCAGTTCTTC. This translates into CASSVGGLSGRGSYNEQFF.

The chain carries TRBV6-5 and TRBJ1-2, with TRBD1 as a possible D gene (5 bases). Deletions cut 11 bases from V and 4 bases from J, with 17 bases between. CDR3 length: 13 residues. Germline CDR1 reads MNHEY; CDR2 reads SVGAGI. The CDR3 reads CAAMVGEGYGYTF. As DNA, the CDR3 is TGTGCCGCTATGGTAGGGGAAGGCTATGGCTACACCTTC.

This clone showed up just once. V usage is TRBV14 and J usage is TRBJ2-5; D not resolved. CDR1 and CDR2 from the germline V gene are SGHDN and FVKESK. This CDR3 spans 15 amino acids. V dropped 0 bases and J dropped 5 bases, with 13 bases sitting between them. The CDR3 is CASSQDRGVRETQYF. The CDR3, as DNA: TGTGCCAGCAGCCAAGACAGAGGTGTACGCGAGACCCAGTACTTC.

The CDR3 DNA reads TGTGCCAGCAGCCAAACCGGGACAGGGGAGCAGCCCCAGCATTTT. This translates into CASSQTGTGEQPQHF. The chain has TRBV7-9 and TRBJ1-5; 10 bases match TRBD1. CDR3 size: 15 residues. The germline CDR1 and CDR2 sequences are SEHNR and FQNEAQ (reference sequence). V lost 5 bases, J lost 7 bases, and 8 bases stayed unmatched.

CDR3 amino acids: CASSLASGYEQYF. The CDR3 DNA reads as TGTGCCAGCAGCTTAGCTTCGGGGTACGAGCAGTACTTC. This chain uses TRBV5-5 with TRBJ2-7, with a tentative D call TRBD2 (5 bases). The V gene's germline CDR1 is SGHKS and CDR2 YYEKEE (reference sequence). The V end was cut by 2 bases, the J end by 4 bases, with 10 bases between. This CDR3 is built from 13 residues. The full variable domain, in which reference TRBV5-5 and TRBJ2-7 provide the parts outside the CDR3, is DAGVTQSPTHLIKTRGQQVTLRCSPISGHKSVSWYQQVLGQGPQFIFQYYEKEERGRGNFPDRFSARQFPNYSSELNVNALLLGDSALYLCASSLASGYEQYFGPGTRLTVT.

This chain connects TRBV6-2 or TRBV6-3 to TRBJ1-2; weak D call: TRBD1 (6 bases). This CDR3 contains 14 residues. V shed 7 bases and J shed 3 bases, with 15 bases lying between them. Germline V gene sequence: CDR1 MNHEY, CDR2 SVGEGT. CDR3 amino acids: CASTPSGDYYGYTF. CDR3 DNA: TGTGCCAGCACCCCGTCAGGGGATTACTATGGCTACACCTTC.

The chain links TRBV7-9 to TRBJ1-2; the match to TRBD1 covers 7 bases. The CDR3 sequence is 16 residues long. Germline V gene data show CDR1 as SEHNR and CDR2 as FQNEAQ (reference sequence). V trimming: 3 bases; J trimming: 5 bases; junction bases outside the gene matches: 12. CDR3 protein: CASSFDRVLDRYGYTF. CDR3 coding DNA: TGTGCCAGCAGCTTCGACAGGGTTTTGGACCGGTATGGCTACACCTTC. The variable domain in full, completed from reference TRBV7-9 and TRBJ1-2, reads DTGVSQNPRHKITKRGQNVTFRCDPISEHNRLYWYRQTLGQGPEFLTYFQNEAQLEKSRLLSDRFSAERPKGSFSTLEIQRTEQGDSAMYLCASSFDRVLDRYGYTFGSGTRLTVV.

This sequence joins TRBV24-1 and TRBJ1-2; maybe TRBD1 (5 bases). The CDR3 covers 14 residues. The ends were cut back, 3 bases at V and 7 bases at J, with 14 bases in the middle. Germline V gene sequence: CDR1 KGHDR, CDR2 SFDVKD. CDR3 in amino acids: CATSDNAGMGGYTF. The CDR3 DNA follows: TGTGCCACCAGTGATAACGCAGGGATGGGTGGCTACACCTTC.

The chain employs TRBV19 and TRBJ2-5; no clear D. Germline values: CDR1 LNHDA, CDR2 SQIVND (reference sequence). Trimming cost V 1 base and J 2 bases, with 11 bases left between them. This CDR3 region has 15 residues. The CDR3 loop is CASSIGWSAQETQYF. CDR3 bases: TGTGCCAGTAGTATAGGTTGGAGTGCACAAGAGACCCAGTACTTC.

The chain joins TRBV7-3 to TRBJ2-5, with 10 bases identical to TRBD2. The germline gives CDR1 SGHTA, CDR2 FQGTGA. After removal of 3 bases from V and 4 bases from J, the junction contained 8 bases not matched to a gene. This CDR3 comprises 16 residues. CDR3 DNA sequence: TGTGCCAGCAGCTTGGGGCTAGCGGGAGATGCAGAGACCCAGTACTTC. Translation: CASSLGLAGDAETQYF.

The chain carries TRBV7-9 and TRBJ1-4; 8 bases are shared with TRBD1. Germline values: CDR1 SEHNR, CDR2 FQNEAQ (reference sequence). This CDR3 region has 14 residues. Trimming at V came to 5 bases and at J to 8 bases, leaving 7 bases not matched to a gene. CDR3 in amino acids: CASSGGQGREKLFF. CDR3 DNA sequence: TGTGCCAGCAGCGGAGGACAGGGTCGGGAAAAACTGTTTTTT. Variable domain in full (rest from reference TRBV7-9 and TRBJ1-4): DTGVSQNPRHKITKRGQNVTFRCDPISEHNRLYWYRQTLGQGPEFLTYFQNEAQLEKSRLLSDRFSAERPKGSFSTLEIQRTEQGDSAMYLCASSGGQGREKLFFGSGTQLSVL.

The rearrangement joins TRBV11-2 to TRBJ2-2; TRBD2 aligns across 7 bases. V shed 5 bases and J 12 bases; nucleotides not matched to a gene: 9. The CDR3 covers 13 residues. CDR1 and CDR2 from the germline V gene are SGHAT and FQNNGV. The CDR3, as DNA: TGTGCCAGCAGCAATCGACTAGCCCTTCAGCTGTTTTTT. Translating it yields CASSNRLALQLFF.